This TCR beta chain was captured by sequencing in a study of long-term antiretroviral therapy in people with HIV (dated by TCRdb to between 2021 and 2022). Background on the whole study: Collection of the earliest samples took place about a decade ahead of the 2015 WHO recommendation for immediate ART, at a time when ART was typically delayed until CD4 counts fell. The cohort contributed roughly 190 cryopreserved PBMC samples from a few dozen adults with confirmed HIV infection, collected serially over a mean of approximately 6 years (range 1-12). No cross-contamination during QIAcube processing was seen in test extractions of a monoclonal T-cell line run alongside roughly 35 polyclonal samples. A retrospective serial study tested whether ART initiation and durable HIV suppression were associated with changes in peripheral blood TRB repertoire composition and diversity. About 35% of the 30 participants with HIV were female. Points the paper makes about the study in general: Narrower CDR3 length ranges were observed in HIV repertoires than in controls, and an antigen-experienced repertoire with only a slight naive shift after ART was suggested by the network structure. Owing to limited PBMC availability, only the TCR beta chain was sequenced, without alpha chain pairing. Because pre-ART samples had limited cell numbers, unsorted PBMC were profiled rather than sorted CD4+ and CD8+ T cells. A significant increase in TRB diversity was found to be associated with ART initiation, although TRB diversity was observed to remain significantly below that of transplant donor controls even after long-term ART. At every time point, the repertoire was dominated by expanded TRB clones first identified before ART initiation, although this dominance fluctuated and, in many PLHIV, declined after ART. The samples span the years 2004 to 2017, and the ART regimens used may be less effective than current regimens. Inferences about post-ART repertoire changes were limited because no data were available on ART adherence, viral resistance or therapy changes.

The immunoSEQ hsTCRB v3.0 assay was used at survey level resolution to sequence the TRB variable region. TRB sequencing targeted a depth of roughly 40,000-55,000 T-cell genomes per sample. Pooled TRB libraries were sequenced on an Illumina MiSeq with a v3 150-cycle kit. As for the authors' bioinformatics: Repertoire analysis ran in R within a reproducible Nextflow workflow covering QC, data transformation and analysis. LymphoSeq2, an R package for exploring AIRR-Seq data, was used to implement the custom analyses. A handful of samples that produced fewer than 5000 total TRB sequences were removed, so approximately 170 HIV repertoires were analyzed. Among the approximately 200 retained HIV repertoires, about 60 were collected before ART initiation and roughly 130 were collected after ART initiation. Repertoires were downsampled to 5000 TRB nucleotide sequences, with summary statistics averaged over 100 downsampling iterations. TRB sequences were retained for analysis only if CDR3 regions of at least seven amino acids were present. A Shannon entropy-derived clonality score and the Gini coefficient were used to measure diversity. In the repertoire networks, any two of the top 5000 CDR3 amino acid sequences were linked whenever the two sequences differed by an edit distance of one. For TRB CDR3 amino acid sequences, antigen specificity groups and MHC restriction were predicted with GLIPH2. Known CMV, EBV, HIV or tissue antigen associations were flagged by matching CDR3 amino acid sequences against VDJdb and McPAS-TCR. Pre-ART, post-ART and control groups were compared with Wilcoxon signed-rank tests and Holm-Bonferroni correction. TCRdb stores this immuneACCESS table with in-frame sequences only. Part of the clones is absent; in the studies checked, under half of the shortfall reflects unresolved V genes, and no reason is known for the rest. The D gene and trimming were derived from the DNA, and the V and J assignments and clone size from that table. The sample table records 40,000 or so clones; 75% to 90% of these occur just once. In total, the top ten clones hold about 4% of the sample.

As encoded in the germline V gene (reference sequence), CDR1 is MNHEY while CDR2 is SMNVEV. Clipping removes 6 bases from V and 4 bases from J, with 7 as the unmatched junction base count. CDR3 length: 14 amino acids, cysteine to phenylalanine. The retained sequence is limited to the CDR3, 42 bases, with the frame set at the first base. Inclusion was restricted to participants for whom at least one PBMC sample before ART initiation and at least two post-ART samples were available. All participants with HIV were treated in the United States of America. Cryopreserved samples of about 0.95-10 million PBMC were thawed and washed before DNA extraction. At the time of the earliest PBMC sample for each participant with HIV, ages ranged from about 20 to 55 years. PBMC samples were contributed by each participant from 1-4 timepoints before ART initiation and 2-8 timepoints after ART initiation, with a median of 7 samples. Serial HIV viral load, CD4+ T-cell count, ART history and demographic data were obtained for every participant. Using a Qiagen kit on a QIAcube, genomic DNA was extracted from unsorted PBMC, with samples processed in batches of 12.

To note about this clone: What this receptor recognizes is not known. Qualities for individual bases were not recorded, and no much larger clone is one base off.

The V and J genes are TRBV27 and TRBJ1-2; TRBD1 agrees with 8 junctional bases. The receptor was derived from a young woman with HIV. Here the sequenced sample was unsorted PBMCs, taken just before starting antiretroviral therapy. The DNA is as follows: TGTGCCAGCAGACGGACAGGGACTTTCTATGGCTACACCTTC. It is translated as CASRRTGTFYGYTF.